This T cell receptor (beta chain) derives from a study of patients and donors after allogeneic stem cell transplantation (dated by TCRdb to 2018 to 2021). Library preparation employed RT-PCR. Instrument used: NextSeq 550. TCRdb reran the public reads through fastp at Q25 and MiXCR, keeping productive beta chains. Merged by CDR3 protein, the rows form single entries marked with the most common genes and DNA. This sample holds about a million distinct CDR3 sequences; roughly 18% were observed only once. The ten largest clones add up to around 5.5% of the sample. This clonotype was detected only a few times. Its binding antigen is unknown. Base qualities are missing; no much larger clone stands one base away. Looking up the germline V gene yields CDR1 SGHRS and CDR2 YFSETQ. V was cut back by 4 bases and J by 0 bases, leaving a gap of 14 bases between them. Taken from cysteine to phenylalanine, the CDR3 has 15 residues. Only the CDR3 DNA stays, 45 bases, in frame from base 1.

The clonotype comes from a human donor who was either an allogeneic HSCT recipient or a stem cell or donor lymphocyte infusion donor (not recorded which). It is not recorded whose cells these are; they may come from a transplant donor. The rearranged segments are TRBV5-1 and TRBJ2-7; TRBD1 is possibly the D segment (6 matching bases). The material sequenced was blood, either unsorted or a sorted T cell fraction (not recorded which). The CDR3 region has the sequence CASSLGTPSSYEQYF. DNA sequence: TGCGCCAGCAGCCTCGGGACACCCAGCTCCTACGAGCAGTACTTC.